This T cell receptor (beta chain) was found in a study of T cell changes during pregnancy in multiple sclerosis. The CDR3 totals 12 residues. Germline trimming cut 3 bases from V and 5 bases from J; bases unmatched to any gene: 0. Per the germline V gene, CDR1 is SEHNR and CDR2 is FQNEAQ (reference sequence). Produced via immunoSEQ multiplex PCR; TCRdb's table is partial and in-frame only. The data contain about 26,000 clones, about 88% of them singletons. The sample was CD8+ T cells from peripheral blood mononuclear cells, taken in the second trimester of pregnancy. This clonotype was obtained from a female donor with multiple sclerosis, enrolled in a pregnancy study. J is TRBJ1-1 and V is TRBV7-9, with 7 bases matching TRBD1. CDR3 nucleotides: TGTGCCAGCAGCTTGACAGGGACTGAAGCTTTCTTT. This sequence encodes CASSLTGTEAFF.